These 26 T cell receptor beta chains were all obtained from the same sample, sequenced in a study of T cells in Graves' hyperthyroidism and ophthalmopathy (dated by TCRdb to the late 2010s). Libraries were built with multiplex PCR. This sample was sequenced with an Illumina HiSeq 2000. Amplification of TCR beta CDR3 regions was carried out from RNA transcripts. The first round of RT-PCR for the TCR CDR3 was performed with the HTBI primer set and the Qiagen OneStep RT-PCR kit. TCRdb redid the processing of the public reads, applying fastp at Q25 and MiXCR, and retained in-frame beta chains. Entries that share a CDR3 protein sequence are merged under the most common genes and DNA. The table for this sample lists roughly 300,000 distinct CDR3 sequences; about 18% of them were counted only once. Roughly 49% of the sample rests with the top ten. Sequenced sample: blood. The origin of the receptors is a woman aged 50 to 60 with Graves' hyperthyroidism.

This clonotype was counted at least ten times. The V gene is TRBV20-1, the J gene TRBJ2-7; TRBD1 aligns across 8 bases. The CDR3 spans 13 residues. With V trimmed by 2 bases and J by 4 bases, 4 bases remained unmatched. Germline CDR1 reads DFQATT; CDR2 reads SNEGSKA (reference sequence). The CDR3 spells CSARKDRVYEQYF. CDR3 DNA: TGCAGTGCTAGAAAGGACAGGGTGTACGAGCAGTACTTC.

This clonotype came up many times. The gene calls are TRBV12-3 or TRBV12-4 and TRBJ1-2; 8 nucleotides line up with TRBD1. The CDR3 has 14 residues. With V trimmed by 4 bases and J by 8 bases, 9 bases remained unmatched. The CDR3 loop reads CASSSPDREGGYTF. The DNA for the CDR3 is TGTGCCAGCAGTTCACCGGACAGGGAAGGCGGCTACACCTTC.

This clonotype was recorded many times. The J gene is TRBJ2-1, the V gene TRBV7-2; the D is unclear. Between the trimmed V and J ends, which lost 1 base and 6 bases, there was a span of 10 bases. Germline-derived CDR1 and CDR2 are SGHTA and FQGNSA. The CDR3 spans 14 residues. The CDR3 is CASSLGSPVNEQFF. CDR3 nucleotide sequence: TGTGCCAGCAGCTTAGGAAGCCCGGTCAATGAGCAGTTCTTC.

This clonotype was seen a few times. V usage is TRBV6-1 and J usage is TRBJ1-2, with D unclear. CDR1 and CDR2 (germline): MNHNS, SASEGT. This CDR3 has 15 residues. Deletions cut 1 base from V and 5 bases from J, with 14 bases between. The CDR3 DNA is TGTGCCAGCAGTGAAGGCAGTATCCACAGATATGGCTACACCTTC. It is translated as CASSEGSIHRYGYTF.

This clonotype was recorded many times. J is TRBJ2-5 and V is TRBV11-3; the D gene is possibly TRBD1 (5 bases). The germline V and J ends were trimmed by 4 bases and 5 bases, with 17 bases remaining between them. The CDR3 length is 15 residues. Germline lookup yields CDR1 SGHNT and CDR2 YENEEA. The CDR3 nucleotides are TGTGCCAGCAGCTCGCACCCTGGGGCGCTGGAGACCCAGTACTTC. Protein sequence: CASSSHPGALETQYF.

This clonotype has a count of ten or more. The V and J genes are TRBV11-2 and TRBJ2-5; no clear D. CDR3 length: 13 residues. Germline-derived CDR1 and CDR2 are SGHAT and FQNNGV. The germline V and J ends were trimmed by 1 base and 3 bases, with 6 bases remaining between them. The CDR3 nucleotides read TGTGCCAGCAGCTTAGGAGCCGAAGAGACCCAGTACTTC. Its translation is CASSLGAEETQYF.

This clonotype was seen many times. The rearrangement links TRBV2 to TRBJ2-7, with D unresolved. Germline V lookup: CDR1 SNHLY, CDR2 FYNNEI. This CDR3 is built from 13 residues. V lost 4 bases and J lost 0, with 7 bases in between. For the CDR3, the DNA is TGTGCCAGCAGTGGGCCGCTCTCCTACGAGCAGTACTTC. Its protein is CASSGPLSYEQYF. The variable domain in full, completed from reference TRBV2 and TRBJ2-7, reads EPEVTQTPSHQVTQMGQEVILRCVPISNHLYFYWYRQILGQKVEFLVSFYNNEISEKSEIFDDQFSVERPDGSNFTLKIRSTKLEDSAMYFCASSGPLSYEQYFGPGTRLTVT.

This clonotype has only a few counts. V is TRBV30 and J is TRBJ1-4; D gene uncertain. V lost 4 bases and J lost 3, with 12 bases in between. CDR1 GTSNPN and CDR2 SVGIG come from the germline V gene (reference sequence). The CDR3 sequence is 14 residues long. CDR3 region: CAWNLQDPNEKLFF. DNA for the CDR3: TGTGCCTGGAACCTTCAGGACCCTAATGAAAAACTGTTTTTT.

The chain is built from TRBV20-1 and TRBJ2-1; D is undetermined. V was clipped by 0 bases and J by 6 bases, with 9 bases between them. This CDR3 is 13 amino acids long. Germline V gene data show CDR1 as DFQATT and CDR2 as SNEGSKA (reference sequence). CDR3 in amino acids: CSARDPLSNEQFF. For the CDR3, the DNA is TGCAGTGCTAGAGATCCCCTCTCCAATGAGCAGTTCTTC.

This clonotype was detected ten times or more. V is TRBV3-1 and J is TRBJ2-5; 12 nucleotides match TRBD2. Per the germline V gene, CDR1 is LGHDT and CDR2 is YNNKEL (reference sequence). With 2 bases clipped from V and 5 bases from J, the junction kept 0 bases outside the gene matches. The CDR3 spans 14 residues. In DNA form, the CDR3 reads TGTGCCAGCAGCCAAACTAGCGGGGGGGAGACCCAGTACTTC. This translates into CASSQTSGGETQYF.

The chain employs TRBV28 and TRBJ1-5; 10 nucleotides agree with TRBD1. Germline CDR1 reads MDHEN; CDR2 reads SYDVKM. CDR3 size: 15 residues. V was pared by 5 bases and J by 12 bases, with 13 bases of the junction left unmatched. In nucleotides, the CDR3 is TGTGCCAGCAGTGACTCCGGGACAGGGGCGACGAACCAGCATTTT. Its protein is CASSDSGTGATNQHF.

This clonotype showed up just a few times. The CDR3, as DNA: TGTGCCAGCAGTTCTCCGGACCTTGGGAGCACAGATACGCAGTATTTT. Translation: CASSSPDLGSTDTQYF. This chain uses TRBV6-5 with TRBJ2-3; D gene uncertain. Trimming took 4 bases from V and 0 from J, leaving 14 bases between them. The germline gives CDR1 MNHEY, CDR2 SVGAGI. The CDR3 extends over 16 amino acids.

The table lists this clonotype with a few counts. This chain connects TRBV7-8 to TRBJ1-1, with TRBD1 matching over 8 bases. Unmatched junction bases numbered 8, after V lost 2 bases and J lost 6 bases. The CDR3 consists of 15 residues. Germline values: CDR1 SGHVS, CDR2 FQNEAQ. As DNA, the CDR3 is TGTGCCAGCAGCTTAACCGGACAGGGATTCGCTGAAGCTTTCTTT. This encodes CASSLTGQGFAEAFF.

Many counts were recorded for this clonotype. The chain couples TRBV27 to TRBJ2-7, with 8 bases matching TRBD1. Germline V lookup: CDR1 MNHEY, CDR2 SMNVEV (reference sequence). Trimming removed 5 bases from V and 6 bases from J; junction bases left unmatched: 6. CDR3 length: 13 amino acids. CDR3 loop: CASSVDRGAEQYF. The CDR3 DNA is TGTGCCAGCAGTGTCGACAGGGGTGCCGAGCAGTACTTC.

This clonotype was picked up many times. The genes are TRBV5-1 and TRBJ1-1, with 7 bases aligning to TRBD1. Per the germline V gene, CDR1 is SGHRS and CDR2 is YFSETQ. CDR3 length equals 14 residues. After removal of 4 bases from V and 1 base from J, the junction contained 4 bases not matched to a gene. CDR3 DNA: TGCGCCAGCAGCGCCGGGACAGCGAACACTGAAGCTTTCTTT. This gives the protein CASSAGTANTEAFF. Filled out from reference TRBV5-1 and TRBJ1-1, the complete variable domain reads KAGVTQTPRYLIKTRGQQVTLSCSPISGHRSVSWYQQTPGQGLQFLFEYFSETQRNKGNFPGRFSGRQFSNSRSEMNVSTLELGDSALYLCASSAGTANTEAFFGQGTRLTVV.

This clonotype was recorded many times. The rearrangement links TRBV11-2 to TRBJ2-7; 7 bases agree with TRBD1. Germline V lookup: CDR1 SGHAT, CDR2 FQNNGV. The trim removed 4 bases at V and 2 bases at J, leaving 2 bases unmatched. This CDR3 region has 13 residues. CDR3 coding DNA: TGTGCCAGCAGCTGGGGACAGACCTACGAGCAGTACTTC. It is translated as CASSWGQTYEQYF. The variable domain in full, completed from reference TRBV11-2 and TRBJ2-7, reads EAGVAQSPRYKIIEKRQSVAFWCNPISGHATLYWYQQILGQGPKLLIQFQNNGVVDDSQLPKDRFSAERLKGVDSTLKIQPAKLEDSAVYLCASSWGQTYEQYFGPGTRLTVT.

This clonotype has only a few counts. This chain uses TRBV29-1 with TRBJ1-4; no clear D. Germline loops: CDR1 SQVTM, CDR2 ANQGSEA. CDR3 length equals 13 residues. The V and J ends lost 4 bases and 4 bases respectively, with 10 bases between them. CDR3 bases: TGCAGCGTTGGTCAGCGGAATAATGAAAAACTGTTTTTT. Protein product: CSVGQRNNEKLFF.

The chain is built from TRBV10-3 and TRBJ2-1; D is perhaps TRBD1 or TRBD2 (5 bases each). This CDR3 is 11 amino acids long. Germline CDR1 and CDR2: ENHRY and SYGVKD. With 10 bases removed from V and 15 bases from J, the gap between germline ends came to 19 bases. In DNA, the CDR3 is TGTGCCACGGGGACCCTTGGGGTGGGGTTCTTC. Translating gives CATGTLGVGFF.

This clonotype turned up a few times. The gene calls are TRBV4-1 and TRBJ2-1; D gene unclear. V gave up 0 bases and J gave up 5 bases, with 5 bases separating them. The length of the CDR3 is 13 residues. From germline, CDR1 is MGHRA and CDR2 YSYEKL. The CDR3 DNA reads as TGCGCCAGCAGCCAAGAAAGCAACAATGAGCAGTTCTTC. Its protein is CASSQESNNEQFF.

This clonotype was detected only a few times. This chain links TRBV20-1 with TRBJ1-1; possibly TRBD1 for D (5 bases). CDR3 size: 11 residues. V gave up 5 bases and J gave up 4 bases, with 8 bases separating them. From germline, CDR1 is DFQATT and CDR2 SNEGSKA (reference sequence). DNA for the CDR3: TGCAGTGCTCGAGGGGTCACTGAAGCTTTCTTT. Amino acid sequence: CSARGVTEAFF.

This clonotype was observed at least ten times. CDR3 sequence reads: CASTFSRQGRNTEAFF. DNA of the CDR3: TGTGCCAGCACCTTCTCAAGACAGGGGAGGAACACTGAAGCTTTCTTT. This chain connects TRBV11-2 to TRBJ1-1, with 8 bases fitting TRBD1. Per the germline V gene, CDR1 is SGHAT and CDR2 is FQNNGV. J was trimmed by 1 base and V by 7 bases; bases with no gene match: 11. There are 16 residues in the CDR3.

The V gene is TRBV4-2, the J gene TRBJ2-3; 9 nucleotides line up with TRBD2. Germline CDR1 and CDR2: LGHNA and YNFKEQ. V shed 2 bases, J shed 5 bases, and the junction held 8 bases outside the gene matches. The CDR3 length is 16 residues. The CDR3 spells CASSQIAGASRDTQYF. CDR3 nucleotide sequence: TGTGCCAGCAGCCAAATAGCGGGGGCATCCCGAGATACGCAGTATTTT.

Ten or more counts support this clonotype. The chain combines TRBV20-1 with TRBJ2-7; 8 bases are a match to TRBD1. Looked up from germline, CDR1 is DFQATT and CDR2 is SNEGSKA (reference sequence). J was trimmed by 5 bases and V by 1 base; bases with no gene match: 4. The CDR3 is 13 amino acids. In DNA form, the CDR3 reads TGCAGTGCTAGAGGCCAGGGGGCGGACGAGCAGTACTTC. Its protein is CSARGQGADEQYF.

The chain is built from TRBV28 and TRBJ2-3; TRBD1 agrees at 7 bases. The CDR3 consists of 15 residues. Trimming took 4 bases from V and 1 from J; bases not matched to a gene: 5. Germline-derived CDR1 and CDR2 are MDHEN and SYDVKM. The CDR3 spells CASSSGQDRTDTQYF. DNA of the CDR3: TGTGCCAGCAGTTCCGGACAGGACCGCACAGATACGCAGTATTTT.

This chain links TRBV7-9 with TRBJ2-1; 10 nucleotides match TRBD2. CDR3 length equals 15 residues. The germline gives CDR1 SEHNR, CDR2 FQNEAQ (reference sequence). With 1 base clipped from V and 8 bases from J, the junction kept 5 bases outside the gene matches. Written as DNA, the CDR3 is TGTGCCAGCAGCTTAGGAGCGGGAGGGGTGGATGAGCAGTTCTTC. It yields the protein CASSLGAGGVDEQFF.

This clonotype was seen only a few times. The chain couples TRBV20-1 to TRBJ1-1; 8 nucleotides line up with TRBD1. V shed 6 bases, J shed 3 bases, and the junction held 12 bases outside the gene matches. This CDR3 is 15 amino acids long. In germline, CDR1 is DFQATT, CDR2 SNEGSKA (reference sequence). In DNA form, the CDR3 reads TGCAGTGCCAGGCCAGTAGACAGGGGCGACACTGAAGCTTTCTTT. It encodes CSARPVDRGDTEAFF.